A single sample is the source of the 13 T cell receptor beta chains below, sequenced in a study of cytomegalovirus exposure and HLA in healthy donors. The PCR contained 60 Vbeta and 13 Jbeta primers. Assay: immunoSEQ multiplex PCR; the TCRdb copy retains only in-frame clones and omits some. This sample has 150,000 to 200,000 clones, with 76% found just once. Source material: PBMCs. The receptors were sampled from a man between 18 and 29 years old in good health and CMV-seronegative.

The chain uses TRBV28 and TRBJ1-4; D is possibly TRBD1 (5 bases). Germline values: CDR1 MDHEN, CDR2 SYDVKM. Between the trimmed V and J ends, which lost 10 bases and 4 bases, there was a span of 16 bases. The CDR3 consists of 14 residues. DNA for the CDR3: TGTGCCACACACAGATCCGGGGGTAATGAAAAACTGTTTTTT. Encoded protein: CATHRSGGNEKLFF.

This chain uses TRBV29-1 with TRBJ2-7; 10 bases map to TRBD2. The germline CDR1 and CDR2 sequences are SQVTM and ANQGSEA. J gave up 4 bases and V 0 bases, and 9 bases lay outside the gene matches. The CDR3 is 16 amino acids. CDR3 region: CSVEDIRTSGTYEQYF. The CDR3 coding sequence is TGCAGCGTTGAAGATATTCGCACTAGCGGGACTTACGAGCAGTACTTC.

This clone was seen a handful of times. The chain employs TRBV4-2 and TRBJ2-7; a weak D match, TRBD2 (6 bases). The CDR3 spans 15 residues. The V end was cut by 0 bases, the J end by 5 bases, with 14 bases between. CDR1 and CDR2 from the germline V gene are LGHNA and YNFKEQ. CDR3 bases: TGTGCCAGCAGCCAAGACTACGGGAGTCAGGACGAGCAGTACTTC. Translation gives CASSQDYGSQDEQYF.

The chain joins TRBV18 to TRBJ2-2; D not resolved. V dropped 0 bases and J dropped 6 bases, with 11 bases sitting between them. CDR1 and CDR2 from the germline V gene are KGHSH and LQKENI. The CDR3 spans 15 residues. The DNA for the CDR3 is TGTGCCAGCTCACCACCCCCGCGAGGCGCCGGGGAGCTGTTTTTT. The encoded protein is CASSPPPRGAGELFF.

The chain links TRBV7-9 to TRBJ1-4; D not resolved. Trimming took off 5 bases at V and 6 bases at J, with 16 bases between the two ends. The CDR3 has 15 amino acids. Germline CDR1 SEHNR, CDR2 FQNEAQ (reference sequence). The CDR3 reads CASSTRQLGDEKLFF. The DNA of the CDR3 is TGTGCCAGCAGCACCCGTCAACTCGGGGATGAAAAACTGTTTTTT.

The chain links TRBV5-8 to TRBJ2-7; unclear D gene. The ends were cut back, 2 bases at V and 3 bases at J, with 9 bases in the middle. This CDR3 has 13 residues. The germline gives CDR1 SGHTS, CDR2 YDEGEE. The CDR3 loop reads CASSFATNYEQYF. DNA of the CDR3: TGTGCCAGCAGCTTCGCTACGAACTACGAGCAGTACTTC.

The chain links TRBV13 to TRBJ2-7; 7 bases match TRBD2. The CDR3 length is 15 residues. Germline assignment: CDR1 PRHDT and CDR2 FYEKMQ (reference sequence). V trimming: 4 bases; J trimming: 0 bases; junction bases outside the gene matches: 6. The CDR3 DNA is TGTGCCAGCAGCTCGAGCGGGGTTAGCTCCTACGAGCAGTACTTC. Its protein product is CASSSSGVSSYEQYF.

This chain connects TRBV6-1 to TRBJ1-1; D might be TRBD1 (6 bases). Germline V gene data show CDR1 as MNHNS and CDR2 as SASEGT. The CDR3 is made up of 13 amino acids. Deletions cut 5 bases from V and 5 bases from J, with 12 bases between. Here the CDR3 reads CASSLRQETEAFF. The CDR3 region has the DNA TGTGCCAGCAGTCTACGACAGGAGACTGAAGCTTTCTTT.

CDR3 sequence: CASSQGLATSSYEQYF. The CDR3 DNA is TGCGCCAGCAGCCAAGGCTTGGCGACTAGCTCCTACGAGCAGTACTTC. The chain links TRBV4-1 to TRBJ2-7; D may be TRBD2 (6 bases). CDR3 length equals 16 residues. In germline, CDR1 is MGHRA, CDR2 YSYEKL. Trimming removed 1 base at V and 0 bases at J, with 13 bases between.

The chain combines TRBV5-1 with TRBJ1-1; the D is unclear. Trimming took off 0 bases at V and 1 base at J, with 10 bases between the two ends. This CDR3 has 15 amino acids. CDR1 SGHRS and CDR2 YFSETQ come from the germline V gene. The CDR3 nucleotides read TGCGCCAGCAGCTTGGCCAGACTTCAGAACACTGAAGCTTTCTTT. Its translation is CASSLARLQNTEAFF.

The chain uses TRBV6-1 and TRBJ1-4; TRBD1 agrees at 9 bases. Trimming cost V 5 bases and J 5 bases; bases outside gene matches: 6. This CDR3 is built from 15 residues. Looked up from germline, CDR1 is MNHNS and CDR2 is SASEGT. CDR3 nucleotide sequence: TGTGCCAGCAGTTCTCAGGGGACAGGGAATGAAAAACTGTTTTTT. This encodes CASSSQGTGNEKLFF.

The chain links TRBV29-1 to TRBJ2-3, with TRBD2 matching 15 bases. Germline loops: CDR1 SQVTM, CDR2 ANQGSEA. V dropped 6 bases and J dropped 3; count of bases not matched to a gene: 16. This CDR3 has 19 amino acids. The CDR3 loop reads CSVARPQGGTSGRTDTQYF. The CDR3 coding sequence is TGCAGCGTCGCACGGCCCCAGGGAGGGACTAGCGGGAGGACAGATACGCAGTATTTT.

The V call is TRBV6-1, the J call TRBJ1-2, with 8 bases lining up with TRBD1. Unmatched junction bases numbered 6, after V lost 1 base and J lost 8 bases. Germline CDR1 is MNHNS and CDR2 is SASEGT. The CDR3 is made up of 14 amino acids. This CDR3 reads CASSEGGRGRGYTF. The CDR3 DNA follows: TGTGCCAGCAGTGAAGGCGGCAGGGGGCGAGGCTACACCTTC.